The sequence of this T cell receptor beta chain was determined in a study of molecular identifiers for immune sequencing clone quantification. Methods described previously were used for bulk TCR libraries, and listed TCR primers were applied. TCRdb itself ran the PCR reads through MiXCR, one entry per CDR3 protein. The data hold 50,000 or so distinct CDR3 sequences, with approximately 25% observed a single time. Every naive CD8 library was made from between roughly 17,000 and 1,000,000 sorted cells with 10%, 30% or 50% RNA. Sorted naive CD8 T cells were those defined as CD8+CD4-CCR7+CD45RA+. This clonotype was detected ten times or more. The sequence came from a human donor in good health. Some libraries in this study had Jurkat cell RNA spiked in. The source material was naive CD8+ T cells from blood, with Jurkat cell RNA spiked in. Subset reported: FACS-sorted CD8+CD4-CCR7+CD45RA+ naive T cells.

The CDR3 here is CASSQFRDGLNTEAFF. The DNA for the CDR3 is TGCGCCAGCAGCCAATTCCGGGACGGACTTAACACTGAAGCTTTCTTT. The chain uses TRBV4-1 and TRBJ1-1, with D possibly being TRBD1 (5 bases). Germline V lookup: CDR1 MGHRA, CDR2 YSYEKL. The CDR3 extends over 16 amino acids. With 2 bases removed from V and 2 bases from J, the gap between germline ends came to 15 bases.